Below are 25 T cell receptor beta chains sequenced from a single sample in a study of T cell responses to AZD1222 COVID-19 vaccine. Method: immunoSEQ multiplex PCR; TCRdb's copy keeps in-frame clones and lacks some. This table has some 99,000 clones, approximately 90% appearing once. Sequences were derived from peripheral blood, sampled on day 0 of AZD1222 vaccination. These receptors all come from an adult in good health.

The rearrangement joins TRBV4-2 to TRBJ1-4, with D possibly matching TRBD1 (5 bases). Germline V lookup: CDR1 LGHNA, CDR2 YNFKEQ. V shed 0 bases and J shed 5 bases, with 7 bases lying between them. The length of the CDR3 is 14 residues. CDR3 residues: CASSQDGGNEKLFF. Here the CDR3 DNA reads TGTGCCAGCAGCCAAGACGGGGGGAATGAAAAACTGTTTTTT.

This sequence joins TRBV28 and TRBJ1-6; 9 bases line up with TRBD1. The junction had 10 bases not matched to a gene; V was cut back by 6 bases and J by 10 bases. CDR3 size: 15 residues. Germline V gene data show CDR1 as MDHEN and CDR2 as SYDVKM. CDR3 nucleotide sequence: TGTGCCAGCAGGGACCGGACAGGGGTTCGGTCACCCCTCCACTTT. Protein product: CASRDRTGVRSPLHF.

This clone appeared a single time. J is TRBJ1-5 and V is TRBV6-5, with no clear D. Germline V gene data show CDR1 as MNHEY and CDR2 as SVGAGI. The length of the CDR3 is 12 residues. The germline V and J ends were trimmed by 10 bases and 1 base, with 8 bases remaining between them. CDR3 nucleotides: TGTGCCACCGGGATCAGCAATCAGCCCCAGCATTTT. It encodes CATGISNQPQHF.

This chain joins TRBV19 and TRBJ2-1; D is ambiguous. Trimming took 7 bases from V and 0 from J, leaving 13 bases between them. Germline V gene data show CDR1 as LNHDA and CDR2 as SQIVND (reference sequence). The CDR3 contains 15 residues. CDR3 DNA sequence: TGTGCCAGTAACATCGGCGCGAGCTCCTACAATGAGCAGTTCTTC. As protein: CASNIGASSYNEQFF.

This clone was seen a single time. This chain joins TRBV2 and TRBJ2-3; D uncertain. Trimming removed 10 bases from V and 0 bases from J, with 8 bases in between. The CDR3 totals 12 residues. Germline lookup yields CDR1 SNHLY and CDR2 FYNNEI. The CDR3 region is CATSRSTDTQYF. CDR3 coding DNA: TGTGCCACCTCACGGAGCACAGATACGCAGTATTTT. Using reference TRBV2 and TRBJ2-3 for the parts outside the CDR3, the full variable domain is EPEVTQTPSHQVTQMGQEVILRCVPISNHLYFYWYRQILGQKVEFLVSFYNNEISEKSEIFDDQFSVERPDGSNFTLKIRSTKLEDSAMYFCATSRSTDTQYFGPGTRLTVL.

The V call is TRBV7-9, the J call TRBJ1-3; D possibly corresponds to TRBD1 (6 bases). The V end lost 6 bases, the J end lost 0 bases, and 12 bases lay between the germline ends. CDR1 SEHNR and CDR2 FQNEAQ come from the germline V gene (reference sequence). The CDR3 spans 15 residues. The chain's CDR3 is CASRPDRNSGNTIYF. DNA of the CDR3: TGTGCCAGCAGACCTGACAGGAACTCTGGAAACACCATATATTTT.

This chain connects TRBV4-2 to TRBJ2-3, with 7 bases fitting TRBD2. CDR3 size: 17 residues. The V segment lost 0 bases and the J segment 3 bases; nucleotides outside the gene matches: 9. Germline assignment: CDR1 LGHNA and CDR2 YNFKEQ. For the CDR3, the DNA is TGTGCCAGCAGCCAAGATTCAGCGGGGACTACTACAGATACGCAGTATTTT. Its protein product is CASSQDSAGTTTDTQYF.

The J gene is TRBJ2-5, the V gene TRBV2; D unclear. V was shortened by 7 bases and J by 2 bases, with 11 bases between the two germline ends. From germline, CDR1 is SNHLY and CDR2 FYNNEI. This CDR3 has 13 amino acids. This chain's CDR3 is CASMLGIQETQYF. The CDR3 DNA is TGTGCCAGCATGTTAGGGATTCAAGAGACCCAGTACTTC.

CDR3 amino acids: CASSQGQGNQPQHF. CDR3 DNA: TGTGCCAGCAGCCAAGGACAGGGTAACCAGCCCCAGCATTTT. The gene calls are TRBV7-2 and TRBJ1-5, with TRBD1 matching over 8 bases. This CDR3 has 14 residues. CDR1 and CDR2 (germline): SGHTA, FQGNSA. With 5 bases clipped from V and 7 bases from J, the junction kept 7 bases outside the gene matches.

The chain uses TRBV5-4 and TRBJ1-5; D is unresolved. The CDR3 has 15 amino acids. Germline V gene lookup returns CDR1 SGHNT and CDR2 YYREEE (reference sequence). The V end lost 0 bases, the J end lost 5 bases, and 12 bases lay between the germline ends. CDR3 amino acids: CASSLDPGGDQPQHF. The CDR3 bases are TGTGCCAGCAGCTTGGACCCAGGAGGCGATCAGCCCCAGCATTTT.

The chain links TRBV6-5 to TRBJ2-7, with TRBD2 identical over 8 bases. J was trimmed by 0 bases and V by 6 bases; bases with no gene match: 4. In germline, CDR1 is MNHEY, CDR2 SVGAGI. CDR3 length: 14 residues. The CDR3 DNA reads TGTGCCAGCAGCAACAGCGGGAGCTCCTACGAGCAGTACTTC. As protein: CASSNSGSSYEQYF.

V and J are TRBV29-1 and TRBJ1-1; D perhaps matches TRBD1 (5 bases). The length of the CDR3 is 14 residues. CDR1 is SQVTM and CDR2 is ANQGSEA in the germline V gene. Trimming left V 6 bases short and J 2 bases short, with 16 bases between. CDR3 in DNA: TGCAGCGTCCTCCTAGGGACCTTAAACACTGAAGCTTTCTTT. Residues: CSVLLGTLNTEAFF.

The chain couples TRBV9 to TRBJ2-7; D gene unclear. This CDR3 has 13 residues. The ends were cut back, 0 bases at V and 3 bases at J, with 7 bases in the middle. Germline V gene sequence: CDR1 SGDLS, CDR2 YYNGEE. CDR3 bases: TGTGCCAGCAGCGTAGCCCCGGACTACGAGCAGTACGTC. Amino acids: CASSVAPDYEQYV.

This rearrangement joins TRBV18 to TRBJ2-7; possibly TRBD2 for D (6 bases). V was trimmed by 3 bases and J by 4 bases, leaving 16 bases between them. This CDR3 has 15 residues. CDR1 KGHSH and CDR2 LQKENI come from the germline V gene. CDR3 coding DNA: TGTGCCAGCTCACCCACGGGTGACAGCGGGTACGAGCAGTACGTC. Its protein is CASSPTGDSGYEQYV.

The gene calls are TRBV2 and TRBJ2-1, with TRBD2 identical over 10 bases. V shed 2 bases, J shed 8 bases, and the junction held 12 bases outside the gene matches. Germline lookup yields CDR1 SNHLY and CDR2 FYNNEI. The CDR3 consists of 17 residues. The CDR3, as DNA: TGTGCCAGCAGTGAAACGGGCAGCGGGAGGGCCAGGGATGAGCAGTTCTTC. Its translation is CASSETGSGRARDEQFF.

The CDR3 nucleotides read TGTGCCAGCAGCTTAGCTGGGACAGGCAATCAGCCCCAGCATTTT. As protein: CASSLAGTGNQPQHF. V gene TRBV7-2 combines with J gene TRBJ1-5, with 7 bases that match TRBD1. CDR3 length: 15 amino acids. J was trimmed by 2 bases and V by 0 bases; bases with no gene match: 1. The germline gives CDR1 SGHTA, CDR2 FQGNSA.

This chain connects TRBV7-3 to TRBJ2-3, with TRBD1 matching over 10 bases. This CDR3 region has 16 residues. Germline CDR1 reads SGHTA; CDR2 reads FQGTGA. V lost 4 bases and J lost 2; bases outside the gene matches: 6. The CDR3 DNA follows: TGTGCCAGCAGCTCAAGGACAGGGGGGATCACAGATACGCAGTATTTT. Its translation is CASSSRTGGITDTQYF.

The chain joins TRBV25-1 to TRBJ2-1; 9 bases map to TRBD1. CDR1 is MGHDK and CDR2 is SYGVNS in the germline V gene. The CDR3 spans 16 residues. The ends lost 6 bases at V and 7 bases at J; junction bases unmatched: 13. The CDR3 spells CASSRALQGAGNEQFF. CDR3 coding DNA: TGTGCCAGCAGCAGAGCCCTACAGGGGGCTGGAAATGAGCAGTTCTTC.

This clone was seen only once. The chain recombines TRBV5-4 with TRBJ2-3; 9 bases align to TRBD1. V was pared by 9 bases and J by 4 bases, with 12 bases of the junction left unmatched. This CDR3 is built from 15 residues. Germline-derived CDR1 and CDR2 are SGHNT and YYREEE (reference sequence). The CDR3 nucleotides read TGTGCCACCAGACCGTTGAGACAGGGGGCAGATACGCAGTATTTT. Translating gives CATRPLRQGADTQYF.

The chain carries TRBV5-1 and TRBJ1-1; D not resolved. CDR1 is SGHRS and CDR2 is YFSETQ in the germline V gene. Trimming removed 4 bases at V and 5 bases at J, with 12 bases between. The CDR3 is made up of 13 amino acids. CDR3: CASSPRMGTEAFF. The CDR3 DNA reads TGCGCCAGCAGCCCCCGGATGGGGACTGAAGCTTTCTTT.

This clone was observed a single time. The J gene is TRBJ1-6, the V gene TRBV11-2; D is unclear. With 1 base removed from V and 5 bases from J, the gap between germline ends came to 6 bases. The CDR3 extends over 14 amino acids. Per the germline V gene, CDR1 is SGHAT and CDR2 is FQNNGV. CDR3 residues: CASSLVGDNSPLHF. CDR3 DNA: TGTGCCAGCAGCTTAGTAGGAGATAATTCACCCCTCCACTTT.

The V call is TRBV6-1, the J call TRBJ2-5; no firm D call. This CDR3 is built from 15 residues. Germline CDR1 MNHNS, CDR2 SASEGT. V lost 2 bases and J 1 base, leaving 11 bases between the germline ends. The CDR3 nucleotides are TGTGCCAGCAGTGAAACGGTTGACACCCAAGAGACCCAGTACTTC. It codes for CASSETVDTQETQYF.

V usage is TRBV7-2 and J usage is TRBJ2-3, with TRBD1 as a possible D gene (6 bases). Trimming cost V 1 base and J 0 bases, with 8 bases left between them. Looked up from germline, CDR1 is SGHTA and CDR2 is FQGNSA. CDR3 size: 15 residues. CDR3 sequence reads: CASSLGQVSTDTQYF. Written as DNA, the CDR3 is TGTGCCAGCAGCTTAGGACAGGTTAGCACAGATACGCAGTATTTT. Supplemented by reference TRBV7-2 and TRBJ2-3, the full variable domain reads GAGVSQSPSNKVTEKGKDVELRCDPISGHTALYWYRQSLGQGLEFLIYFQGNSAPDKSGLPSDRFSAERTGGSVSTLTIQRTQQEDSAVYLCASSLGQVSTDTQYFGPGTRLTVL.

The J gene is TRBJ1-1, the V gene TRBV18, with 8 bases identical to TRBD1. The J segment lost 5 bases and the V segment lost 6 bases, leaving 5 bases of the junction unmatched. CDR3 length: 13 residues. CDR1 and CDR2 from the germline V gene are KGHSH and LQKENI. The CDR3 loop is CASSRWTGTEAFF. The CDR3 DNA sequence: TGTGCCAGCTCCCGCTGGACAGGGACTGAAGCTTTCTTT.

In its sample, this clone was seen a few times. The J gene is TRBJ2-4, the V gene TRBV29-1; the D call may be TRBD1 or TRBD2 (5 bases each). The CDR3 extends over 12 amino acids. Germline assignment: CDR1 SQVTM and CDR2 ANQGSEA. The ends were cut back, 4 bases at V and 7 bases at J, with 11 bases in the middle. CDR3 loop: CSVVRGGNIQYF. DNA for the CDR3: TGCAGCGTTGTGAGGGGCGGTAACATTCAGTACTTC. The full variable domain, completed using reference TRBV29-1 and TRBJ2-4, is SAVISQKPSRDICQRGTSLTIQCQVDSQVTMMFWYRQQPGQSLTLIATANQGSEATYESGFVIDKFPISRPNLTFSTLTVSNMSPEDSSIYLCSVVRGGNIQYFGAGTRLSVL.